The rows below give T cell receptor beta chains drawn from one sample of a study of T cells in Graves' hyperthyroidism and ophthalmopathy. TCRdb re-called the multiplex PCR reads through MiXCR, storing one row per CDR3 protein. The repertoire includes hundreds of thousands of distinct CDR3 sequences, approximately 20% of them detected once, and about 41% sits in the top ten. The source material was blood. These receptors were collected from a man in his forties with Graves' hyperthyroidism. Each CDR3 is given with its conserved first and last residue. A D gene is named only where the DNA matches it firmly. Clone size is stated in some rows and not others, as once, few, many or a class when expanded.

>many|TRBJ1-5|TRBD1|TRBV28
CASRDLRGQASNQPQHF
TGTGCCAGCAGAGATCTTCGCGGACAGGCTAGCAATCAGCCCCAGCATTTT
>NA|TRBJ1-6|NA|TRBV5-1
CASSLGGARDSPLHF
TGCGCCAGCAGCTTGGGTGGGGCCCGGGATTCACCCCTCCACTTT
>NA|TRBJ2-1|NA|TRBV7-2
CASSLKGGEQFF
TGTGCCAGCAGTTTAAAGGGTGGTGAGCAGTTCTTC
>many|TRBJ2-3|NA|TRBV7-2
CASSLRQALTDTQYF
TGTGCCAGCAGCTTAAGACAGGCTTTGACAGATACGCAGTATTTT
>many|TRBJ1-1|NA|TRBV5-1
CASSLGEGNTEAFF
TGCGCCAGCAGCTTGGGGGAGGGGAACACTGAAGCTTTCTTT
>many|TRBJ1-5|NA|TRBV7-8
CASSSPWGRYVEFHSNQPQHF
TGTGCCAGCAGCTCCCCCTGGGGTAGGTATGTGGAGTTTCATAGCAATCAGCCCCAGCATTTT
>many|TRBJ1-1|NA|TRBV7-9
CASSPYRERAEAFF
TGTGCCAGCAGCCCCTACAGGGAGAGGGCTGAAGCTTTCTTT
>few|TRBJ2-7|NA|TRBV6-1
CASSGRPGDEQYF
TGTGCCAGCAGTGGCAGGCCTGGGGACGAGCAGTACTTC
>NA|TRBJ2-1|NA|TRBV27
CASSRGGSGVRNEQFF
TGTGCCAGCAGCCGAGGGGGGTCTGGGGTGCGGAATGAGCAATTCTTC
>few|TRBJ2-5|NA|TRBV19
CASSEGVEETQYF
TGTGCCAGTAGTGAGGGGGTTGAGGAGACCCAGTACTTC
>few|TRBJ2-7|TRBD1|TRBV6-2/TRBV6-3
CATSRTGRDEQYF
TGTGCCACCTCGAGGACAGGGCGCGACGAGCAGTACTTC
>many|TRBJ1-1|NA|TRBV2
CASSVDTEAFF
TGTGCCAGCAGTGTCGACACTGAAGCTTTCTTT
>many|TRBJ2-5|TRBD1|TRBV20-1
CSARATGGAWETQYF
TGCAGTGCTAGAGCGACAGGGGGCGCCTGGGAGACCCAGTACTTC
>NA|TRBJ2-7|NA|TRBV6-4
CASSVSHEQYF
TGTGCCAGCAGTGTCTCTCACGAGCAGTACTTC
>many|TRBJ2-7|TRBD1|TRBV7-2
CASSLVGTGGREQYF
TGTGCCAGCAGCTTAGTCGGGACAGGGGGCCGGGAGCAGTACTTC
>many|TRBJ1-1|TRBD1|TRBV7-9
CASSARDSNTEAFF
TGTGCCAGCAGCGCGCGGGACAGTAACACTGAAGCTTTCTTT
>few|TRBJ1-2|NA|TRBV12-3/TRBV12-4
CASRIGGGRGYGYTF
TGTGCCAGCAGAATCGGCGGAGGCAGGGGCTATGGCTACACCTTC
>NA|TRBJ2-7|NA|TRBV29-1
CSVLGSYEQYF
TGCAGCGTCCTAGGCAGCTACGAGCAGTACTTC
>many|TRBJ2-3|NA|TRBV11-3
CASSLKEDTQYF
TGTGCCAGCAGCTTAAAGGAGGATACGCAGTATTTT
>NA|TRBJ2-3|TRBD1|TRBV7-9
CASSLEGWTGSSSTDTQYF
TGTGCCAGCAGCTTAGAGGGGTGGACAGGCTCTTCTAGCACAGATACGCAGTATTTT
>NA|TRBJ2-7|NA|TRBV28
CATQGLTYEQYF
TGTGCCACCCAGGGGCTTACCTACGAGCAGTACTTC
>NA|TRBJ1-1|TRBD1|TRBV13
CASSARKRQGSAEAFF
TGTGCCAGCAGCGCCCGAAAGAGACAGGGGTCGGCTGAAGCTTTCTTT
>many|TRBJ1-2|NA|TRBV6-5
CASSSTTPGHYGYTF
TGTGCCAGCAGTTCCACTACCCCGGGGCACTATGGCTACACCTTC
>many|TRBJ2-1|TRBD2|TRBV2
CASVVGRGGYNEQFF
TGTGCCAGCGTTGTTGGGCGGGGGGGCTACAATGAGCAGTTCTTC
>many|TRBJ1-1|NA|TRBV5-6
CASSLRQKSEAFF
TGTGCCAGCAGCTTGCGACAGAAATCTGAAGCTTTCTTT
>many|TRBJ2-3|TRBD2|TRBV7-8
CASSFLAGGIDTQYF
TGTGCCAGCAGCTTTCTAGCGGGGGGGATAGATACGCAGTATTTT
>many|TRBJ2-3|TRBD1|TRBV24-1
CATSDSGTVGDTQYF
TGTGCCACCAGTGATTCCGGGACAGTCGGAGATACGCAGTATTTT
>NA|TRBJ2-7|NA|TRBV7-2
CASGLGNSHPDSYEQYF
TGTGCCAGCGGCTTAGGAAACAGCCACCCGGACTCCTACGAGCAGTACTTC
>NA|TRBJ1-1|NA|TRBV12-5
CASGSSLNTEAFF
TGTGCTAGTGGTTCTTCGTTAAACACTGAAGCTTTCTTT
>many|TRBJ2-7|TRBD2|TRBV11-3
CASTGRGGTGSYEQYF
TGTGCCAGCACAGGGCGGGGGGGAACAGGCTCCTACGAGCAGTACTTC
>many|TRBJ1-5|NA|TRBV28
CASSPRRRPPWDQPQHF
TGTGCCAGCAGTCCGCGACGACGACCCCCCTGGGATCAGCCCCAGCATTTT
>many|TRBJ2-3|NA|TRBV28
CASSLHRTGDTQYF
TGTGCCAGCAGTCTCCATCGCACAGGAGATACGCAGTATTTT
>many|TRBJ1-4|NA|TRBV30
CAWTRTGEKLFF
TGTGCCTGGACCAGGACGGGTGAAAAACTGTTTTTT
>many|TRBJ2-2|NA|TRBV5-6
CASSLPKGANTGELFF
TGTGCCAGCAGCTTGCCTAAAGGGGCGAACACCGGGGAGCTGTTTTTT
>few|TRBJ2-3|NA|TRBV24-1
CATSDHTAGTDTQYF
TGTGCCACCAGTGATCATACAGCGGGCACAGATACGCAGTATTTT
>many|TRBJ2-2|NA|TRBV7-2
CASSQRAGFTGELFF
TGTGCCAGCAGTCAGAGGGCAGGGTTCACCGGGGAGCTGTTTTTT
>many|TRBJ2-7|NA|TRBV28
CASRIGAGLYEQYF
TGTGCCAGCAGAATCGGGGCAGGACTCTACGAGCAGTACTTC
>few|TRBJ2-3|TRBD2|TRBV9
CASSVPTSESTDTQYF
TGTGCCAGCAGCGTACCTACTAGCGAAAGCACAGATACGCAGTATTTT
>many|TRBJ1-1|NA|TRBV5-1
CASSFSARSENTEAFF
TGCGCCAGCAGCTTTTCGGCTCGGAGTGAGAACACTGAAGCTTTCTTT
>many|TRBJ1-5|TRBD1|TRBV5-1
CASSQGTGGSFNQPQHF
TGCGCCAGCAGCCAAGGGACAGGGGGCAGCTTTAATCAGCCCCAGCATTTT
>many|TRBJ2-7|TRBD1|TRBV28
CASRRTGPFYEQYF
TGTGCCAGCAGAAGGACAGGGCCTTTCTACGAGCAGTACTTC
>many|TRBJ1-3|NA|TRBV12-3/TRBV12-4
CASSQQNIAGNTIYF
TGTGCCAGCAGTCAGCAGAATATAGCTGGAAACACCATATATTTT
>many|TRBJ1-2|NA|TRBV11-2
CASSLDRGYYGYTF
TGTGCCAGCAGCTTAGATCGGGGGTACTATGGCTACACCTTC